This TCR beta chain came from a study of identical twins. TCRdb analysed the 5' RACE reads with MiXCR anew, one entry per CDR3 protein. The table has about 530,000 distinct CDR3 sequences, 20% to 25% seen once. This clonotype was counted a few times. Unmatched junction bases numbered 9, after V lost 1 base and J lost 6 bases. In germline, CDR1 is SGDLS, CDR2 YYNGEE. The CDR3 covers 17 residues. These data are also associated with another study on yellow fever vaccine responses in identical twins.

The gene calls are TRBV9 and TRBJ2-2, with TRBD1 matching 10 bases. Input material: CD4+ T cells sorted from blood. The TCR originated in a young woman in good health. In nucleotides, the CDR3 is TGTGCCAGCAGCGTAAATAGCGACAGGGGGCGAGCCGGGGAGCTGTTTTTT. Translated, it gives CASSVNSDRGRAGELFF.